This T cell receptor beta chain is drawn from a study of blood T cell repertoires in COVID-19. Clones were read by immunoSEQ multiplex PCR, and TCRdb kept only the in-frame ones, dropping some. The sample has about 220,000 clones, 70% to 90% seen once. This CDR3 region has 16 residues. Losses at the gene ends were 0 bases for V and 8 bases for J; bases not matched to a gene: 8. Germline-derived CDR1 and CDR2 are SGHDT and YYEEEE. Patients from Seattle were sampled longitudinally, starting during active infection. The clonotype comes from a woman in her sixties or seventies with COVID-19, enrolled during active disease. The chain recombines TRBV5-6 with TRBJ1-4; 9 bases align to TRBD1. Sequenced: peripheral blood. The CDR3 DNA sequence: TGTGCCAGCAGCTTGGCCCTGGGACAGGGTGGGGAAAAACTGTTTTTT. Encoded protein: CASSLALGQGGEKLFF. Complete variable domain (other parts from reference TRBV5-6 and TRBJ1-4): DAGVTQSPTHLIKTRGQQVTLRCSPKSGHDTVSWYQQALGQGPQFIFQYYEEEERQRGNFPDRFSGHQFPNYSSELNVNALLLGDSALYLCASSLALGQGGEKLFFGSGTQLSVL.